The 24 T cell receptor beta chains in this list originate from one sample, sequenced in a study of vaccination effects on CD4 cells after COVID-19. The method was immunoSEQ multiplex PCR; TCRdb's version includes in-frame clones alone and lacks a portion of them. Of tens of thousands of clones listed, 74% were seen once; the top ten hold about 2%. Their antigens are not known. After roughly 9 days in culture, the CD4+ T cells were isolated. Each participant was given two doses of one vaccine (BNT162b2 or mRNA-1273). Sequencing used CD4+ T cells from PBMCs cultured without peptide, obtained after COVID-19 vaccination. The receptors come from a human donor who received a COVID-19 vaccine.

DNA of the CDR3: TGTGCCAGCAGCCCTTTTGGGGGAACCGGGGAGCTGTTTTTT. It is translated as CASSPFGGTGELFF. The chain is built from TRBV7-3 and TRBJ2-2; D is perhaps TRBD1 or TRBD2 (5 bases each). The CDR3 runs 14 residues. Trimming left V 5 bases short and J 5 bases short, with 12 bases between. Germline V CDR1 and CDR2: SGHTA, FQGTGA.

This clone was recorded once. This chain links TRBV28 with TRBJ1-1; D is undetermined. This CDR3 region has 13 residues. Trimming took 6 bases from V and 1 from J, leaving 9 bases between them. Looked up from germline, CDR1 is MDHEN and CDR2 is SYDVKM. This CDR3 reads CASSRFRNTEAFF. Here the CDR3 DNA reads TGTGCCAGCAGCAGATTTCGGAACACTGAAGCTTTCTTT.

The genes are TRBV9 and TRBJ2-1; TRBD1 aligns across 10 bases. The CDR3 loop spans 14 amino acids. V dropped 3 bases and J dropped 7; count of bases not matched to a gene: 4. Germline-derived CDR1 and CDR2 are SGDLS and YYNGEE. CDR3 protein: CASSAWTGGNEQFF. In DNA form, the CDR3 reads TGTGCCAGCAGCGCGTGGACAGGGGGAAATGAGCAGTTCTTC.

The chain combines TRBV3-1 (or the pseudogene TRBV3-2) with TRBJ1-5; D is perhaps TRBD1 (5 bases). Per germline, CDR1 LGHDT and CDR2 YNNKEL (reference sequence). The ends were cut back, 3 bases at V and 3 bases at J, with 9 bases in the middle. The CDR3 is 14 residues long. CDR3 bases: TGTGCCAGCAGCCACCGACAGAACAATCAGCCCCAGCATTTT. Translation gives CASSHRQNNQPQHF.

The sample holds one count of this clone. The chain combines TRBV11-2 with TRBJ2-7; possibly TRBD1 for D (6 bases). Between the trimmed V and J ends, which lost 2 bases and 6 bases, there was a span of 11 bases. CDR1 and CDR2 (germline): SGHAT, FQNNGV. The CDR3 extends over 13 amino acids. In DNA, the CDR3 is TGTGCCAGCAGCTTATCGTCAGGGGTCGAGCAGTACGTC. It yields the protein CASSLSSGVEQYV.

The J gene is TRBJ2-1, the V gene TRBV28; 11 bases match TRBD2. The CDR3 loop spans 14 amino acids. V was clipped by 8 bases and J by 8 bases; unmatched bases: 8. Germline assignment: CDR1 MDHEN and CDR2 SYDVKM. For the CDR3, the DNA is TGTGCCAGCGGAGCTAGCGGGGGGACCGATGAGCAGTTCTTC. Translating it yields CASGASGGTDEQFF.

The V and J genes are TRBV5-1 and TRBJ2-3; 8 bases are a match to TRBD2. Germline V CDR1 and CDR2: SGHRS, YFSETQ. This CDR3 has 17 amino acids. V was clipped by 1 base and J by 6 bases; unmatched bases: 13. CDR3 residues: CASSLWSAGAPGDTQYF. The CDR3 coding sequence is TGCGCCAGCAGCTTGTGGTCAGCGGGGGCCCCGGGGGATACGCAGTATTTT.

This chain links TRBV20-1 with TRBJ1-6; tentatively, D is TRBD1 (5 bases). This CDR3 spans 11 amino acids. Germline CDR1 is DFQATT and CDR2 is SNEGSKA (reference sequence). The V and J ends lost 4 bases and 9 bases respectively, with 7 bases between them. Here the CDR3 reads CSATGSSPLHF. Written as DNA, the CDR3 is TGCAGTGCTACAGGGTCTTCACCCCTCCACTTT.

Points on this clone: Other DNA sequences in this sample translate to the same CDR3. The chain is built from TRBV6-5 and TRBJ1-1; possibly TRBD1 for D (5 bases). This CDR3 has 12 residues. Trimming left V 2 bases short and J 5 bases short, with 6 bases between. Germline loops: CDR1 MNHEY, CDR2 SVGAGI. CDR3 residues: CASSYGGTEAFF. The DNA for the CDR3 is TGTGCCAGCAGTTACGGGGGAACTGAAGCTTTCTTT.

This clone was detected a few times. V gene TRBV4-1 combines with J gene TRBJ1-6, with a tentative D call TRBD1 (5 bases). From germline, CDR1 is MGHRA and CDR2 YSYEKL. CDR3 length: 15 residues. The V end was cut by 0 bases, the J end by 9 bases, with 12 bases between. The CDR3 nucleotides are TGCGCCAGCAGCCAAGAGGGGCTCTTACTTTCACCCCTCCACTTT. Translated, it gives CASSQEGLLLSPLHF.

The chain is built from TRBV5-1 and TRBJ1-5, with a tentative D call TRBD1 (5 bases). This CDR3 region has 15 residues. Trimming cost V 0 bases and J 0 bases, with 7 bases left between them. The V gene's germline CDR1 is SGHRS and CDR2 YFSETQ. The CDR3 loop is CASSLAGGSNQPQHF. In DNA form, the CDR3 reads TGCGCCAGCAGCTTGGCGGGGGGTAGCAATCAGCCCCAGCATTTT.

DNA of the CDR3: TGTGCCAGCAGTTCCAGGATCTCTGGGGCCAACGTCCTGACTTTC. The encoded protein is CASSSRISGANVLTF. V usage is TRBV27 and J usage is TRBJ2-6; D is uncertain. The V and J ends lost 4 bases and 0 bases respectively, with 7 bases between them. Germline V CDR1 and CDR2: MNHEY, SMNVEV (reference sequence). The CDR3 is 15 residues long.

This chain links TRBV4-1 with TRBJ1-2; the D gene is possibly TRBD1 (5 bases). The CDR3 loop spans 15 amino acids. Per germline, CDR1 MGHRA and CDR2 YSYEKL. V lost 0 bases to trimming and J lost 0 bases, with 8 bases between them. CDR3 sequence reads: CASSQEGLTNYGYTF. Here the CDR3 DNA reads TGCGCCAGCAGCCAAGAGGGACTAACTAACTATGGCTACACCTTC.

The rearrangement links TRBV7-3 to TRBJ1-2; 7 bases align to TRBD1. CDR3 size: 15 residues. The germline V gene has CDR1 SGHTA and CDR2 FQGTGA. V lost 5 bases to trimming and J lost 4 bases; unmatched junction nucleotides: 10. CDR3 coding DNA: TGTGCCAGCAGCCCAACCCCGGGACAGTTCTATGGCTACACCTTC. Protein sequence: CASSPTPGQFYGYTF.

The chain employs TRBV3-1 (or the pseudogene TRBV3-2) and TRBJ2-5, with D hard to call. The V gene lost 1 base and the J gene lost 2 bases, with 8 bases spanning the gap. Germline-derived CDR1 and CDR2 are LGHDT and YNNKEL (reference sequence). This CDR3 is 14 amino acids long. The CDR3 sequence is CASSQGAAQETQYF. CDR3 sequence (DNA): TGTGCCAGCAGCCAAGGCGCAGCTCAAGAGACCCAGTACTTC.

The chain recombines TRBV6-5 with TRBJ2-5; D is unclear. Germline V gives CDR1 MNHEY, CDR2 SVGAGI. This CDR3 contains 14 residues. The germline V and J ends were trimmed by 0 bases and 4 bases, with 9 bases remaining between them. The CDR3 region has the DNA TGTGCCAGCAGTTACTCGCGGTCGACAGAGACCCAGTACTTC. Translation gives CASSYSRSTETQYF.

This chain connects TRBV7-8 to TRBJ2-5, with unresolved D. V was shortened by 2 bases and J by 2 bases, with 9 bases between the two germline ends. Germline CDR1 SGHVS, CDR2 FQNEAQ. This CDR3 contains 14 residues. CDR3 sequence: CASSLMWRQETQYF. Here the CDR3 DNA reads TGTGCCAGCAGCTTAATGTGGCGGCAAGAGACCCAGTACTTC.

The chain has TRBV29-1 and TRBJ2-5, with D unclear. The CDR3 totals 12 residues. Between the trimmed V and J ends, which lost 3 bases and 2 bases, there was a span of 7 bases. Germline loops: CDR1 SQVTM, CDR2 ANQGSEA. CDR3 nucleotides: TGCAGCGTTGAGGGTGGGCAAGAGACCCAGTACTTC. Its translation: CSVEGGQETQYF.

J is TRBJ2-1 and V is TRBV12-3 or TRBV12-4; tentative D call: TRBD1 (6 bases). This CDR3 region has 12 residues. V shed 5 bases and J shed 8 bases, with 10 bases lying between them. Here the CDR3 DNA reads TGTGCCAGCAGTCAGGGGCGGGATGAGCAGTTCTTC. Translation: CASSQGRDEQFF.

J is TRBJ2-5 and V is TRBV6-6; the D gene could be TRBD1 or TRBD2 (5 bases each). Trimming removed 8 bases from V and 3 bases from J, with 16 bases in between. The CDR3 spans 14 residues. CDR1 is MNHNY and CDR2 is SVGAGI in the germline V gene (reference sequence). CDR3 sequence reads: CASYFSGAEETQYF. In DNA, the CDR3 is TGTGCCAGCTATTTTTCCGGGGCCGAAGAGACCCAGTACTTC.

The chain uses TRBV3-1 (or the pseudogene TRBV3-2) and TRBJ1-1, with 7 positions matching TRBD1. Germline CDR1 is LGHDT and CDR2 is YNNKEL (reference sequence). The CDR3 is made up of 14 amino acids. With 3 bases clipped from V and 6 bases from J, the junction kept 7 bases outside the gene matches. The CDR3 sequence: CASSQPGTGAEAFF. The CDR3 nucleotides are TGTGCCAGCAGCCAGCCCGGAACAGGGGCTGAAGCTTTCTTT.

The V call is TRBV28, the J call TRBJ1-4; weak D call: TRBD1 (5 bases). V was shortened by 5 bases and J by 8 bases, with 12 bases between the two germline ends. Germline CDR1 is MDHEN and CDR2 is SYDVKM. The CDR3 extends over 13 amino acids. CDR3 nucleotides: TGTGCCAGCAGTCGATATCGACAGGAAAAACTGTTTTTT. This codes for CASSRYRQEKLFF.

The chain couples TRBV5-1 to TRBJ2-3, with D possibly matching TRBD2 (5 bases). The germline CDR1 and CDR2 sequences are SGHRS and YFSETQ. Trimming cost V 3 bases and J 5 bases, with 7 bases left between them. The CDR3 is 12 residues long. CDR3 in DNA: TGCGCCAGCAGCTCGAGCGGAGATACGCAGTATTTT. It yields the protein CASSSSGDTQYF.

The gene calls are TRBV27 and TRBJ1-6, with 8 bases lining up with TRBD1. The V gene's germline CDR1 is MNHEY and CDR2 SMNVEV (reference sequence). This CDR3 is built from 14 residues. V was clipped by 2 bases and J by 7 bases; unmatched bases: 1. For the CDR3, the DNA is TGTGCCAGCAGTTTAGACAGGGGAAATTCACCCCTCCACTTT. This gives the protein CASSLDRGNSPLHF.